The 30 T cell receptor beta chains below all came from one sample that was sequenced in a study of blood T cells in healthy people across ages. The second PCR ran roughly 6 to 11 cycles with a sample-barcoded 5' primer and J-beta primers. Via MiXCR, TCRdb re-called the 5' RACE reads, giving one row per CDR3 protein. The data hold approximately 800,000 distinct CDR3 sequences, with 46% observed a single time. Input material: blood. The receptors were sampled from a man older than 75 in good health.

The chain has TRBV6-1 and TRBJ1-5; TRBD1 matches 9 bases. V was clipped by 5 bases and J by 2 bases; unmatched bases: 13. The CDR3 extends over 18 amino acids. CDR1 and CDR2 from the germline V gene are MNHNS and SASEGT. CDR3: CASSMGQGRRDGNQPQHF. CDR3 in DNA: TGTGCCAGCAGTATGGGACAGGGTCGCCGGGATGGCAATCAGCCCCAGCATTTT.

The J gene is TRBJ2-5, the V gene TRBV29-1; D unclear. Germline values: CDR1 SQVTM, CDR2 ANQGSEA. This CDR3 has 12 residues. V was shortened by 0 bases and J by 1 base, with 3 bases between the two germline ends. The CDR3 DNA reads TGCAGCGTTGAAGAGGCCCAAGAGACCCAGTACTTC. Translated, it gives CSVEEAQETQYF.

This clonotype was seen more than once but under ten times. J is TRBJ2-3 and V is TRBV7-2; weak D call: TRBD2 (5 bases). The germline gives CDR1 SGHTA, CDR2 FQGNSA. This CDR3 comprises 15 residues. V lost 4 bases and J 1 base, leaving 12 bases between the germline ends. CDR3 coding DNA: TGTGCCAGCAGCTGGTCAGCGGAGCGCACAGATACGCAGTATTTT. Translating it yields CASSWSAERTDTQYF. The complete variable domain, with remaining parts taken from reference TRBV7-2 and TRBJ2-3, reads GAGVSQSPSNKVTEKGKDVELRCDPISGHTALYWYRQSLGQGLEFLIYFQGNSAPDKSGLPSDRFSAERTGGSVSTLTIQRTQQEDSAVYLCASSWSAERTDTQYFGPGTRLTVL.

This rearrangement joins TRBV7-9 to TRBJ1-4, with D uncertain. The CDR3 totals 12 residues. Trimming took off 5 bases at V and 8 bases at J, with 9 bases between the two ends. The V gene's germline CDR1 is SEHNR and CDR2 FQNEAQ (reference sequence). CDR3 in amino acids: CASSPTQEKLFF. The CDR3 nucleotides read TGTGCCAGCAGCCCTACGCAGGAAAAACTGTTTTTT.

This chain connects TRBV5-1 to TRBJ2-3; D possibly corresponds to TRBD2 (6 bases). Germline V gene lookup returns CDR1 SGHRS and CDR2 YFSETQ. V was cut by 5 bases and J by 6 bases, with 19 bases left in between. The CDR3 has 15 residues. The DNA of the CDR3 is TGCGCCAGCAGACCCCATACCCGAGGGACTGATACGCAGTATTTT. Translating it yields CASRPHTRGTDTQYF. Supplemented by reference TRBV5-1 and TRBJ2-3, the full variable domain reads KAGVTQTPRYLIKTRGQQVTLSCSPISGHRSVSWYQQTPGQGLQFLFEYFSETQRNKGNFPGRFSGRQFSNSRSEMNVSTLELGDSALYLCASRPHTRGTDTQYFGPGTRLTVL.

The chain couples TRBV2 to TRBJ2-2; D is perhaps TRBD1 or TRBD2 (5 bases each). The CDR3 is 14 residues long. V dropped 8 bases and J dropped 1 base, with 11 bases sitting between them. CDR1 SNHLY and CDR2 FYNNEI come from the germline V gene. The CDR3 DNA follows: TGTGCCAGCTACCGGGACCAGAACACCGGGGAGCTGTTTTTT. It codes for CASYRDQNTGELFF. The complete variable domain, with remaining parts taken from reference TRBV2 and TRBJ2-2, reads EPEVTQTPSHQVTQMGQEVILRCVPISNHLYFYWYRQILGQKVEFLVSFYNNEISEKSEIFDDQFSVERPDGSNFTLKIRSTKLEDSAMYFCASYRDQNTGELFFGEGSRLTVL.

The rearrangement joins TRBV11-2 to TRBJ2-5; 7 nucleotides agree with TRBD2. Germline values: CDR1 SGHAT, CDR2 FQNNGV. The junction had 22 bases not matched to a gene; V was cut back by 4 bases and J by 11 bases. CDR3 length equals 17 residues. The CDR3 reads CASSSNVPSGEKGEQYF. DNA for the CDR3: TGTGCCAGCAGCTCCAACGTACCTAGCGGAGAAAAGGGAGAGCAGTACTTC.

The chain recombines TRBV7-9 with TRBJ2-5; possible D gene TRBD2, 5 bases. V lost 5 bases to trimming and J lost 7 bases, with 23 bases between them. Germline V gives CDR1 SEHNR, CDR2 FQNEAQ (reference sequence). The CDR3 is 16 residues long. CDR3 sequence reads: CASSPSGGYTSTTQYF. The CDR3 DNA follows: TGTGCCAGCAGCCCGTCGGGCGGGTACACGTCGACGACCCAGTACTTC. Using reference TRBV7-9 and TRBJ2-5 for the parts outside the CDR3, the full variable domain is DTGVSQNPRHKITKRGQNVTFRCDPISEHNRLYWYRQTLGQGPEFLTYFQNEAQLEKSRLLSDRFSAERPKGSFSTLEIQRTEQGDSAMYLCASSPSGGYTSTTQYFGPGTRLLVL.

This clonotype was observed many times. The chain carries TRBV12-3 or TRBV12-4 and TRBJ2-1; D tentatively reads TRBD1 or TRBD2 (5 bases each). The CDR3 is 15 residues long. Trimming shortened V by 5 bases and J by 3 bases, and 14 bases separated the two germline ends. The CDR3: CASSPGTEVYNEQFF. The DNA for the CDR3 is TGTGCCAGCAGTCCCGGGACGGAGGTCTACAATGAGCAGTTCTTC.

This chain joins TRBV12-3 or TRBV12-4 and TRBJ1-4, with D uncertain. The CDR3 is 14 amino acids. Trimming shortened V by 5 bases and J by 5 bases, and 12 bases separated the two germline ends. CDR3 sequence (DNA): TGTGCCAGCAGTATTCCCGTCGGGAATGAAAAACTGTTTTTT. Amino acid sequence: CASSIPVGNEKLFF.

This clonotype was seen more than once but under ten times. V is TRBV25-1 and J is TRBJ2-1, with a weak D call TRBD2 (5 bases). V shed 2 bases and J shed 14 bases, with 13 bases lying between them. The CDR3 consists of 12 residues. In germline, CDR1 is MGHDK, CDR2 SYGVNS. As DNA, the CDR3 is TGTGCCAGCAGTGAAGCCGCCGGGGTTGAGTTCTTC. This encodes CASSEAAGVEFF. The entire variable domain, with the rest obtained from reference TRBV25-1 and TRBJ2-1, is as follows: EADIYQTPRYLVIGTGKKITLECSQTMGHDKMYWYQQDPGMELHLIHYSYGVNSTEKGDLSSESTVSRIRTEHFPLTLESARPSHTSQYLCASSEAAGVEFFGPGTRLTVL.

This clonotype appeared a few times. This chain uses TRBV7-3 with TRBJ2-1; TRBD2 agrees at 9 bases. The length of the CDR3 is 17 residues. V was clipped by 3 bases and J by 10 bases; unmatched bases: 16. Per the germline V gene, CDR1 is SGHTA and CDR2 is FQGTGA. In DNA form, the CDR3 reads TGTGCCAGCAGCTTTAGGCCTAGCGGGAATGTACAGGGAGAGCAGTTCTTC. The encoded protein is CASSFRPSGNVQGEQFF.

CDR3 region: CATSDRTSRQAGTQYF. As DNA, the CDR3 is TGTGCCACCAGTGACCGGACTAGCAGGCAAGCGGGTACGCAGTATTTT. The chain has TRBV24-1 and TRBJ2-3, with 8 nucleotides matching TRBD2. Unmatched junction bases numbered 13, after V lost 4 bases and J lost 8 bases. Per germline, CDR1 KGHDR and CDR2 SFDVKD. This CDR3 comprises 16 residues.

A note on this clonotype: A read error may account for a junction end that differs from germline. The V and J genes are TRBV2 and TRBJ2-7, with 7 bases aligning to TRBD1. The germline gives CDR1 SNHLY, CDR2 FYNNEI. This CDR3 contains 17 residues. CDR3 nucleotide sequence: TGTGCCAGTAGTGAGTCCGGAACAGGGGAGTTCTCCTACGAGCAGTACTTC. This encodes CASSESGTGEFSYEQYF. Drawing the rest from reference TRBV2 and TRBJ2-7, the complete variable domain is EPEVTQTPSHQVTQMGQEVILRCVPISNHLYFYWYRQILGQKVEFLVSFYNNEISEKSEIFDDQFSVERPDGSNFTLKIRSTKLEDSAMYFCASSESGTGEFSYEQYFGPGTRLTVT.

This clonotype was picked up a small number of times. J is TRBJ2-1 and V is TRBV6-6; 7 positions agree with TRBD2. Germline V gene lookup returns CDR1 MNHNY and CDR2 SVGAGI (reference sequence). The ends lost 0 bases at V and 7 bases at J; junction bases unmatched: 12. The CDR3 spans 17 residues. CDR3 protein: CASSYSMGTTVSNEQFF. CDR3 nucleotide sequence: TGTGCCAGCAGTTACTCGATGGGGACTACTGTTTCAAATGAGCAGTTCTTC.

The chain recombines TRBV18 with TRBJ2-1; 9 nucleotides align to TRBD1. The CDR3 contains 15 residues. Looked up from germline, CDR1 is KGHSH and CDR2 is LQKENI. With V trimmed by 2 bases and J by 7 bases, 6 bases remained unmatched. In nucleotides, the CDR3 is TGTGCCAGCTCACCAAGACAGGGGGGCCTTAATGAGCAGTTCTTC. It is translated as CASSPRQGGLNEQFF.

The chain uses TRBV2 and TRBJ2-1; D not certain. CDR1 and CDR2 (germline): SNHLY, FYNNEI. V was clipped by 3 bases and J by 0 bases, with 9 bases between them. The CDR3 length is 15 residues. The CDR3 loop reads CASSDNNPSYNEQFF. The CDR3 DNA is TGTGCCAGCAGTGATAACAATCCCTCCTACAATGAGCAGTTCTTC.

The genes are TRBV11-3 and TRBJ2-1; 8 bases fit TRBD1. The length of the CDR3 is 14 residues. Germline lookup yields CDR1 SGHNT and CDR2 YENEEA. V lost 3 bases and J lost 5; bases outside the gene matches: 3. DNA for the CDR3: TGTGCCAGCAGCTTGGACAGGGTGGACAATGAGCAGTTCTTC. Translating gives CASSLDRVDNEQFF.

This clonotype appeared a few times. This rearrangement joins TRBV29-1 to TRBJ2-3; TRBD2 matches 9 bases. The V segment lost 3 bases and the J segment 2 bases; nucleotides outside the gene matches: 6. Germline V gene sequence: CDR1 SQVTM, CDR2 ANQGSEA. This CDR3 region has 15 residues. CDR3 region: CSVERTSVYTDTQYF. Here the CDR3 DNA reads TGCAGCGTTGAGAGGACTAGCGTCTACACAGATACGCAGTATTTT.

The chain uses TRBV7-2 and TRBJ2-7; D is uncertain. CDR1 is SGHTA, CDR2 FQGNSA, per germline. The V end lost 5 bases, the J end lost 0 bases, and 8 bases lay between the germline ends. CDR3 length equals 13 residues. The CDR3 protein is CASSRPSSYEQYF. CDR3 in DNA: TGTGCCAGCAGCCGGCCTAGCTCCTACGAGCAGTACTTC.

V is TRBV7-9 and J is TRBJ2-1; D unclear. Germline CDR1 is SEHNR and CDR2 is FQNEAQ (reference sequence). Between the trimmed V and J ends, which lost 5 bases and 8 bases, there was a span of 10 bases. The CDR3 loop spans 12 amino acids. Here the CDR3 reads CASSDVVHEQFF. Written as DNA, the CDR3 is TGTGCCAGCAGCGACGTTGTTCATGAGCAGTTCTTC.

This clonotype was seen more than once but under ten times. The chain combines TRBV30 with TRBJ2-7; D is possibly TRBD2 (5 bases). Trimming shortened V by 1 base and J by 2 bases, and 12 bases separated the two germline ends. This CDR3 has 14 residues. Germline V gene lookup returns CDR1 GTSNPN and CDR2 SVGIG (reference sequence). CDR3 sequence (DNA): TGTGCCTGGAGTGACGTCGACTACACCTACGAGCAGTACTTC. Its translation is CAWSDVDYTYEQYF.

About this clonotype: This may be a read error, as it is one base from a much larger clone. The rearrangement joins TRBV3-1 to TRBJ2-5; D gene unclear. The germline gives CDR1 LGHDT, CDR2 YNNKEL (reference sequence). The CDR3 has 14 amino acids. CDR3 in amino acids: CASSPPGVEETLYF. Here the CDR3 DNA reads TGTGCCAGCAGCCCTCCTGGAGTGGAAGAGACCCTGTACTTC.

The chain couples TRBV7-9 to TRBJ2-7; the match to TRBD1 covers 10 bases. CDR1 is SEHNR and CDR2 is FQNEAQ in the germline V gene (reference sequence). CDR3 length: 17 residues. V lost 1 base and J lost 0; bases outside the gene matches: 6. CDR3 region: CASSLVVGTGDSYEQYF. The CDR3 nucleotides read TGTGCCAGCAGCTTAGTAGTCGGGACAGGGGACTCCTACGAGCAGTACTTC.

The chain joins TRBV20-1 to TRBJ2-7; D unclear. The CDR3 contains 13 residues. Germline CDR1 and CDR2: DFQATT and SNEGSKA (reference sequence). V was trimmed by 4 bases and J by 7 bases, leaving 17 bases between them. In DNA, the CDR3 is TGCAGTGCTAATGCTCGACCCGAGCAGGAGCAGTACTTC. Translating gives CSANARPEQEQYF.

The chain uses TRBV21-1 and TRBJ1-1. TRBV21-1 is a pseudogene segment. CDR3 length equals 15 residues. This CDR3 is CASSKVAPLNTEAFF. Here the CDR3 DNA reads TGTGCCAGCAGCAAAGTAGCACCGCTGAACACTGAAGCTTTCTTT.

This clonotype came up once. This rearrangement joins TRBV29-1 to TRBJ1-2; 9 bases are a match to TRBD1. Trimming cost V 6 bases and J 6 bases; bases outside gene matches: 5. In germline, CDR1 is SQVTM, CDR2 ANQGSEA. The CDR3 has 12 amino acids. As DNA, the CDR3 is TGCAGCGTCGGACAGGGGAACGATGGCTACACCTTC. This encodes CSVGQGNDGYTF.

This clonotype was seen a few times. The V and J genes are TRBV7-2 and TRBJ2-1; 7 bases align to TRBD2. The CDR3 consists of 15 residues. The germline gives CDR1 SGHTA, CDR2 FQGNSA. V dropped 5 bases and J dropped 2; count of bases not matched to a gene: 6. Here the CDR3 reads CASSQGREPYNEQFF. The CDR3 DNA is TGTGCCAGCAGCCAAGGGCGGGAGCCCTACAATGAGCAGTTCTTC.

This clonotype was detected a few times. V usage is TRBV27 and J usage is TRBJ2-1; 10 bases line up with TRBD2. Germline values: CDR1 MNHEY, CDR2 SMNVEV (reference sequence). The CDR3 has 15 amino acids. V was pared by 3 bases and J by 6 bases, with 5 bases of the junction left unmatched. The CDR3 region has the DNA TGTGCCAGCAGTTTTGTAGCGGGAGGAACCAATGAGCAGTTCTTC. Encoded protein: CASSFVAGGTNEQFF.

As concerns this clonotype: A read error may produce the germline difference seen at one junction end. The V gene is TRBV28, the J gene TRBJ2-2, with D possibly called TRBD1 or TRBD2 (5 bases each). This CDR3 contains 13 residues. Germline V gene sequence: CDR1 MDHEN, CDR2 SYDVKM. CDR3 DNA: TGTGCCAGCAGTTTAAGGGGAACCGGGGATCTGTTTTTT. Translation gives CASSLRGTGDLFF.